This entry describes one T cell receptor (beta chain). The antigen is undetermined. This record belongs to a study of STAT5B mutations in CD4+ large granular lymphocyte leukemia. General study findings and limits: No patients shared main leukemic clonotypes, though about 24% appeared at low frequency elsewhere.

TCRdb's copy holds only in-frame clones and misses some; the assay was immunoSEQ multiplex PCR. The sample shows roughly 40,000 clones, approximately 83% of them seen only once. The receptor was derived from a human donor in good health. The sample taken for sequencing was CD4+ T cells from blood buffy coats.

Here the CDR3 reads CASSSWDRRRTEAFF. The CDR3 nucleotides are TGTGCCAGCAGCTCGTGGGACAGGAGGAGGACTGAAGCTTTCTTT. The gene calls are TRBV7-9 and TRBJ1-1; 8 bases align to TRBD1. The V gene's germline CDR1 is SEHNR and CDR2 FQNEAQ (reference sequence). This CDR3 is 15 amino acids long. With 4 bases clipped from V and 5 bases from J, the junction kept 9 bases outside the gene matches.